The T cell receptor (beta chain) under discussion was sequenced for a study of response to subunit inactivated influenza vaccine. Broader study findings: Authors suggested seasonal influenza vaccinations each recruit few new T cells.

A single record per CDR3 protein comes from TCRdb applying MiXCR to the RT-PCR reads. Here the sample spans under 850,000 distinct CDR3 sequences, approximately 17% being singletons. As to this clonotype: Antigen: not known.

The CDR3 is made up of 22 amino acids. The germline V and J ends were trimmed by 4 bases and 1 base, with 32 bases remaining between them. Germline V lookup: CDR1 LGHDT, CDR2 YNNKEL (reference sequence). The source material was PBMCs from blood, sampled more than 4 days after vaccination. The genes are TRBV3-1 and TRBJ2-1, with D maybe TRBD2 (6 bases). The origin of this receptor is a man aged 45-65 years who received an inactivated influenza vaccine. The CDR3 reads CASSPSVGSRPHEGRSYNEQFF. The CDR3 DNA sequence: TGTGCCAGCAGCCCCTCGGTAGGGTCCCGCCCCCACGAGGGGAGGTCCTACAATGAGCAGTTCTTC.